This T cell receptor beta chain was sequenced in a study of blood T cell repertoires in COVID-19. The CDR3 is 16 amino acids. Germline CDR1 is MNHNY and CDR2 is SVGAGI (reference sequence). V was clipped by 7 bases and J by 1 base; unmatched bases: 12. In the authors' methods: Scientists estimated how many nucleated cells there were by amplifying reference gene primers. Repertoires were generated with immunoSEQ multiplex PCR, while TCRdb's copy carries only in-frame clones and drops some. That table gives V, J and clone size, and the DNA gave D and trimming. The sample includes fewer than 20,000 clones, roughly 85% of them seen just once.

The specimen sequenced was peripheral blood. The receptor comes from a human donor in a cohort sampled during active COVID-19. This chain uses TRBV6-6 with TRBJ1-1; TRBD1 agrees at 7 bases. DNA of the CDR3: TGTGCCAGCAAAACTCGACAGGGACCCAAGAACACTGAAGCTTTCTTT. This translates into CASKTRQGPKNTEAFF.